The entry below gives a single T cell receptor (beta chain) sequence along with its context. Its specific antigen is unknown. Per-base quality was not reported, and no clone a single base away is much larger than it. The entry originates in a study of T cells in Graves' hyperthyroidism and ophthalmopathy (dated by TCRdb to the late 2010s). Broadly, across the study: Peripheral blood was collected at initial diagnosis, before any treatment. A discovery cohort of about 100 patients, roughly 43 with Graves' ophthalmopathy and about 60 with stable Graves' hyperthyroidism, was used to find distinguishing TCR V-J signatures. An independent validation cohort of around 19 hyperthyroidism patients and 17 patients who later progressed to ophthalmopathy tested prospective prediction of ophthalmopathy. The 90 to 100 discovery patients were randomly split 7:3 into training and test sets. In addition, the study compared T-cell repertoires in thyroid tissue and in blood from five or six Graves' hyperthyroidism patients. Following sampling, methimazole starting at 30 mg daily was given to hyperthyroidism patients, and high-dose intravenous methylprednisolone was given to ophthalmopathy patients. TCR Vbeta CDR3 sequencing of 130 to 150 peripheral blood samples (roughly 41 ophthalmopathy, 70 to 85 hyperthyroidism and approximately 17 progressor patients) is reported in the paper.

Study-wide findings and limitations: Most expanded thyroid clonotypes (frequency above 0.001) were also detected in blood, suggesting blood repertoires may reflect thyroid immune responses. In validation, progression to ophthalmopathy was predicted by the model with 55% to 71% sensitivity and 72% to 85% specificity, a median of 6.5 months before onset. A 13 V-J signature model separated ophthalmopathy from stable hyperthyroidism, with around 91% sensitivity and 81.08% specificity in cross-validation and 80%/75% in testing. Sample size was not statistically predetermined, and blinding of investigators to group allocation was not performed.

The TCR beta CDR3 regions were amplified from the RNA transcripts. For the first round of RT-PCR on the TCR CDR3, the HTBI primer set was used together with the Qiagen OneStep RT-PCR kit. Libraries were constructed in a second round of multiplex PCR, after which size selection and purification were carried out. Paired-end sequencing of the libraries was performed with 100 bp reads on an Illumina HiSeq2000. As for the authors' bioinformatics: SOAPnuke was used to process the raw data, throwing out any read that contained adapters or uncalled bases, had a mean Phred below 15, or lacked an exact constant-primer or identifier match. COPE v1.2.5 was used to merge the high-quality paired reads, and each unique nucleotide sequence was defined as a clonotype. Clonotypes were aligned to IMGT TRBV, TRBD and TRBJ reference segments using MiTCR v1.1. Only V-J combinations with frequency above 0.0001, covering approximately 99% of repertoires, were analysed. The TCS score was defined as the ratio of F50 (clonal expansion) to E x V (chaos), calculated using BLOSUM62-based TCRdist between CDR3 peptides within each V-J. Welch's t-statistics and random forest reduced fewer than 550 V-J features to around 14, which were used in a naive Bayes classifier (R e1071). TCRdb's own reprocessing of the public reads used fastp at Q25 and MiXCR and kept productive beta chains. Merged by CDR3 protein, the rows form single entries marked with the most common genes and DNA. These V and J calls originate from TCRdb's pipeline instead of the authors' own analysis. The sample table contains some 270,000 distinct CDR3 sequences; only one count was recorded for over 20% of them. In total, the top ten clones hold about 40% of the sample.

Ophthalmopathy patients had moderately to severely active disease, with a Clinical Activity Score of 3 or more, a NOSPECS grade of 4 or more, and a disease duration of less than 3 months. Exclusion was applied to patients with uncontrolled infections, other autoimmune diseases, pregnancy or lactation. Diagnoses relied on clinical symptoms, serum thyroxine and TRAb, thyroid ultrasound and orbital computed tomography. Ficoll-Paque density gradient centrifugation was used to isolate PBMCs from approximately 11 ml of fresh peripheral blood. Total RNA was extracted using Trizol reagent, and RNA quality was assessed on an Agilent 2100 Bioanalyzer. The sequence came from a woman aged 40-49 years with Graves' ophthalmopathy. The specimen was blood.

The CDR3 region has the sequence CASSYSMVGRQPQHF. The sequenced DNA is TGTGCCAGCAGTTACTCGATGGTCGGCCGGCAGCCCCAGCATTTT. Recombination connected TRBV28 to TRBJ1-5; the D gene lacks a confident call. The germline V gene yields MDHEN for CDR1 and SYDVKM for CDR2. Inclusive of the bounding cysteine and phenylalanine, the CDR3 is 15 residues long. Only CDR3 DNA remains: 45 bases, in frame from the first base. Trimming costs V 4 bases and J 7 bases, and their ends lie 17 bases apart.